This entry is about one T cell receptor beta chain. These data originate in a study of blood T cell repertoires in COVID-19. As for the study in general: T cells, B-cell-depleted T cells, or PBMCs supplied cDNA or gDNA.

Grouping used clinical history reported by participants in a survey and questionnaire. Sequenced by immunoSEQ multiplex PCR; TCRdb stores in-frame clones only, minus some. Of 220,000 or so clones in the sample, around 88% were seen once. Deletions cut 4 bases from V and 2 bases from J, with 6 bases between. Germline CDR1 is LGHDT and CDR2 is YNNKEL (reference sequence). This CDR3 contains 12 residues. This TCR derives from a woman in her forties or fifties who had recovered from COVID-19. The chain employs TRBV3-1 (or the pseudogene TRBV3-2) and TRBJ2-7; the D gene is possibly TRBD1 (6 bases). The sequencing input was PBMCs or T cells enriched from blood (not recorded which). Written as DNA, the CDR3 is TGTGCCAGCAGCCCAGGGGCCTACGAGCAGTACTTC. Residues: CASSPGAYEQYF.